The rows below give T cell receptor beta chains drawn from one sample of a study of T and B cells in COVID-19 patients. A single record per CDR3 protein comes from TCRdb applying MiXCR to the multiplex PCR reads. This sample has approximately 26,000 distinct CDR3 sequences, with approximately 32% found just once. The sample comprised blood. Receptor source: a human donor who had recovered from COVID-19. Both conserved end residues are part of each CDR3. D genes are given only for firm matches. Not every row has a clone size; where given, it reads once, few, many or a size class.

V,length,J,size,D,CDR3,DNA
TRBV2,16,TRBJ2-1,NA,TRBD2,CASSEARLAGENEQFF,TGTGCCAGCAGTGAAGCGCGACTAGCGGGAGAGAATGAGCAGTTCTTC
TRBV7-9,14,TRBJ2-7,few,NA,CASSSNSGTPEQYF,TGTGCCAGCAGTTCAAACTCCGGGACTCCCGAGCAGTACTTC
TRBV7-6,14,TRBJ2-1,few,TRBD2,CASSLVASGGAQFF,TGTGCCAGCAGCTTAGTCGCTAGCGGGGGGGCGCAGTTCTTC
TRBV12-3/TRBV12-4,15,TRBJ2-7,once,NA,CASSYHSAGAVEQYF,TGTGCCAGCAGTTATCACTCGGCGGGGGCTGTCGAGCAGTACTTC
TRBV19,14,TRBJ1-2,few,NA,CASSIFSLGYGYTF,TGTGCCAGTAGTATTTTCAGCCTCGGCTATGGCTACACCTTC
TRBV14,19,TRBJ2-7,NA,TRBD1,CASSQGPRGTGALGDEQYF,TGTGCCAGCAGCCAAGGACCACGTGGGACAGGGGCCCTCGGGGACGAGCAGTACTTC
TRBV21-1,14,TRBJ2-1,NA,NA,CASTPRRGGNEQFF,TGTGCCAGCACCCCGCGGCGGGGTGGGAATGAGCAGTTCTTC
TRBV29-1,13,TRBJ1-4,medium-sized,NA,CSVEVGANEKLFF,TGCAGCGTTGAGGTTGGGGCAAATGAAAAACTGTTTTTT
TRBV12-3/TRBV12-4,13,TRBJ1-2,NA,NA,CASSNRVSGGYIF,TGTGCCAGCAGTAACAGGGTTTCGGGAGGCTACATCTTC
TRBV19,18,TRBJ1-1,NA,NA,CASSTIPDSSKSMAEAFF,TGTGCCAGTAGTACCATCCCGGACTCTTCCAAATCCATGGCTGAAGCTTTCTTT
TRBV2,12,TRBJ2-7,NA,NA,CASSETSYEQYF,TGTGCCAGCAGTGAAACGTCCTACGAGCAGTACTTC
TRBV6-5,14,TRBJ2-4,few,TRBD1,CASSRDRGKNIQYF,TGTGCCAGCAGTAGGGACAGGGGAAAAAACATTCAGTACTTC
TRBV19,15,TRBJ2-2,NA,NA,CASSTDSFNTGELFF,TGTGCCAGTAGTACCGACTCATTCAACACCGGGGAGCTGTTTTTT
TRBV27,15,TRBJ2-5,NA,TRBD2,CASSVTPAGEETQYF,TGTGCCAGCAGTGTAACTCCAGCGGGAGAAGAGACCCAGTACTTC
TRBV19,15,TRBJ1-5,NA,TRBD1,CASSGGDSFNQPQHF,TGTGCCAGTAGTGGGGGGGACAGCTTCAATCAGCCCCAGCATTTT
TRBV10-3,17,TRBJ1-1,few,TRBD1,CATAPGTGGRMNTEAFF,TGTGCCACCGCCCCCGGGACAGGGGGCCGGATGAACACTGAAGCTTTCTTT
TRBV6-2/TRBV6-3,12,TRBJ1-3,few,NA,CASTMTGNTIYF,TGTGCCAGCACCATGACTGGAAACACCATATATTTT
TRBV6-1,15,TRBJ1-5,NA,TRBD1,CASHPQGAGNQPQHF,TGTGCCAGCCACCCGCAGGGGGCAGGCAATCAGCCCCAGCATTTT
TRBV20-1,13,TRBJ1-1,NA,NA,CSASGGTNTEAFF,TGCAGTGCTAGTGGCGGGACGAACACTGAAGCTTTCTTT
TRBV18,15,TRBJ2-4,once,NA,CASSDERGSYNEQYF,TGTGCCAGCTCTGACGAGCGAGGCTCCTACAATGAGCAGTACTTC
TRBV6-1,15,TRBJ2-2,many,NA,CASRRPTANTGELFF,TGTGCCAGCAGACGGCCGACAGCGAACACCGGGGAGCTGTTTTTT
TRBV5-4,15,TRBJ2-2,NA,NA,CASSRKGMPTGELFF,TGTGCCAGCAGCCGCAAGGGAATGCCCACCGGGGAGCTGTTTTTT
TRBV6-2/TRBV6-3,16,TRBJ2-1,once,TRBD2,CASRLGLAGSPYEQFF,TGTGCCAGCAGGTTGGGACTAGCGGGGTCCCCCTATGAGCAGTTCTTC
TRBV20-1,15,TRBJ1-1,NA,NA,CSARAGGARNTEAFF,TGCAGTGCTAGGGCCGGTGGGGCGAGGAACACTGAAGCTTTCTTT
TRBV19,13,TRBJ2-5,few,NA,CASSSGVGWGPDF,TGTGCCAGCAGCTCGGGGGTCGGGTGGGGGCCCGACTTC
TRBV28,14,TRBJ2-7,NA,NA,CASSPLRKDYEQYF,TGTGCCAGCAGTCCCCTCAGGAAGGACTACGAGCAGTACTTC
TRBV11-1,15,TRBJ2-1,medium-sized,NA,CASSDRDTPYNEQFF,TGTGCCAGCAGCGACCGGGACACACCTTACAATGAGCAGTTCTTC
TRBV29-1,18,TRBJ1-2,few,TRBD1,CSVEDWDREFYGDYGYTF,TGCAGCGTTGAAGATTGGGACAGGGAGTTCTACGGAGACTATGGCTACACCTTC
TRBV6-5,15,TRBJ1-1,few,NA,CASSEHEVLNTEAFF,TGTGCCAGCAGTGAACACGAGGTTCTGAACACTGAAGCTTTCTTT
TRBV29-1,14,TRBJ2-1,medium-sized,TRBD2,CSVVERGGRNEQFF,TGCAGCGTGGTAGAGCGGGGGGGCCGTAATGAGCAGTTCTTC
TRBV19,15,TRBJ1-1,NA,TRBD1,CASSIEGQANTEAFF,TGTGCCAGTAGTATAGAGGGACAGGCGAACACTGAAGCTTTCTTT
TRBV19,15,TRBJ2-7,many,NA,CASSMRDGKTYEQYF,TGTGCCAGTAGTATGCGTGACGGAAAAACCTACGAGCAGTACTTC
TRBV12-3/TRBV12-4,11,TRBJ2-1,NA,NA,CASSLGVEQFF,TGTGCCAGCAGTTTAGGCGTTGAGCAGTTCTTC